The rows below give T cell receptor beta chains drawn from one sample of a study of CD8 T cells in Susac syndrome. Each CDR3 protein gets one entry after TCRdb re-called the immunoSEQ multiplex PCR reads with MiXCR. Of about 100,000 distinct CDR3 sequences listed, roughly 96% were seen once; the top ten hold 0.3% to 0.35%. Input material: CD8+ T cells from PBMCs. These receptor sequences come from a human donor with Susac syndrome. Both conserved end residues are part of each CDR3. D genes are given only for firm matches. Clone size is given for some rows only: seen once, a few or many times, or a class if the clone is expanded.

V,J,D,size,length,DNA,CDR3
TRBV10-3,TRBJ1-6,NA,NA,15,TGTGCCTCCCAAGTTTCTGTTGGGGCTAATTCACCCCTCCACTTT,CASQVSVGANSPLHF
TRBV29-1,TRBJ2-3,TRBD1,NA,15,TGCAGCGTCAACAACCGGGACAGTCGCACAGATACGCAGTATTTT,CSVNNRDSRTDTQYF
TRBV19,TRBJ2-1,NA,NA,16,TGTGCCAGTAGTATCCCAGGGGTGGGCTCCTACAATGAGCAGTTCTTC,CASSIPGVGSYNEQFF
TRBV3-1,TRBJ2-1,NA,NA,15,TGTGCCAGCATGTCTTTCGGGGGGCGCTTCAATGAGCAGTTCTTC,CASMSFGGRFNEQFF
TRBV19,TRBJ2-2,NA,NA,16,TGTGCCAGTAGACCCCCGGGGGAGGCGAACACCGGGGAGCTGTTTTTT,CASRPPGEANTGELFF
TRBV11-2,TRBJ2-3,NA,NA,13,TGTGCCAGCAGACCTCCCGGCACAGATACGCAGTATTTT,CASRPPGTDTQYF
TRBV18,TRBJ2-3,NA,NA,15,TGTGCCAGCTCACCACTGGGGGATGGCGCAGATACGCAGTATTTT,CASSPLGDGADTQYF
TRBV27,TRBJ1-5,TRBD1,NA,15,TGTGCCAGCAGTTTATCGCCAGGGGGGAATCAGCCCCAGCATTTT,CASSLSPGGNQPQHF
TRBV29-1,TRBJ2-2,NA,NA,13,TGCAGCGTTGCAGCCCCGAACACCGGGGAGCTGTTTTTT,CSVAAPNTGELFF
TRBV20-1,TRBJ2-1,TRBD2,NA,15,TGCAGTGCTAGCCCCCTCGCGGGAGGGCCTAATGAGCAGTTCTTC,CSASPLAGGPNEQFF
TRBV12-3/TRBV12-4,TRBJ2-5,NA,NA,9,TGTGCCAGCGGAAGGCCCCAGTACTTC,CASGRPQYF
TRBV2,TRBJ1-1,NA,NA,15,TGTGCCAGCAGTGATGGAGGACGACGGAACACTGAAGCTTTCTTT,CASSDGGRRNTEAFF
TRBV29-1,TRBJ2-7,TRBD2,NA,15,TGCAGCGTTGGGGAGCCGGGACTAGCCAGCTACGAGCAGTACTTC,CSVGEPGLASYEQYF
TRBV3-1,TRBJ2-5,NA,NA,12,TGTGCCAGCAGCCAAGCGGACGCGACCCAGTACTTC,CASSQADATQYF
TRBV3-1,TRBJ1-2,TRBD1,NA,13,TGTGCCAGCAGCCAGGGGACAGGAGGTGGCTACACCTTC,CASSQGTGGGYTF
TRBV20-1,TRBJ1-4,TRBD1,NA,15,TGCAGTGCCTCGACAGGGAGCGCAACTAATGAAAAACTGTTTTTT,CSASTGSATNEKLFF
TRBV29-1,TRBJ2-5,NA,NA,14,TGCAGCGCGAGCTTCGGTTCACCTACGGGGACCCAGTACTTC,CSASFGSPTGTQYF
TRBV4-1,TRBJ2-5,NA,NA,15,TGCGCCAGCAGCGATCAGGAGGGGGCCAAAGAGACCCAGTACTTC,CASSDQEGAKETQYF
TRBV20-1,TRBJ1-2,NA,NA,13,TGCAGTGCTACCCTGCAGCCTAACTATGGCTACACCTTC,CSATLQPNYGYTF
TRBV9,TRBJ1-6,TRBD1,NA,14,TGTGCCAGCAGCCTCGGACAGGGCCCTTCACCCCTCCACTTT,CASSLGQGPSPLHF
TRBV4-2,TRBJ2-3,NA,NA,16,TGTGCCAGCAGCCAAGATAAATCCGGGAGCACAGATACGCAGTATTTT,CASSQDKSGSTDTQYF
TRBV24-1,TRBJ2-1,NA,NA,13,TGTGCCACCAGGGGGGCCGGGTACAATGAGCAGTTCTTC,CATRGAGYNEQFF
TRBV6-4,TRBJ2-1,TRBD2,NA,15,TGTGCCAGCAGTGAGAAAGCGGGGGGGGACAATGAGCAGTTCTTC,CASSEKAGGDNEQFF
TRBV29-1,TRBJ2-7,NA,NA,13,TGCAGCGTTAAACGCTCGAACTCCTACGAGCAGTACTTC,CSVKRSNSYEQYF
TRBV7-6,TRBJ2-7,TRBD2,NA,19,TGTGCCAGCAGCAGCCCCGGGGGGACTAGCGGGAGAGGGCCCTACGAGCAGTACTTC,CASSSPGGTSGRGPYEQYF
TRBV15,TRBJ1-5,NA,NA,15,TGTGCCACCAGCAGAGATCTGAAGGGGAATCAGCCCCAGCATTTT,CATSRDLKGNQPQHF
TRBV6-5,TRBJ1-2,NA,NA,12,TGTGCCAGCAGTTACCGGAGGGGCGGCTACACCTTC,CASSYRRGGYTF
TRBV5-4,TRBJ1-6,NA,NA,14,TGTGCCAGCAGCGGGCCGGACAGTAATTCACCCCTCCACTTT,CASSGPDSNSPLHF
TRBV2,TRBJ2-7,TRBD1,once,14,TGTGCCAGCGAGGCAGGGACAGGGGGCTACGAGCAGTACTTC,CASEAGTGGYEQYF
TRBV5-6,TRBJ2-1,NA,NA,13,TGTGCCAGCAAATCCGGGGACCCTAGTCTTCTGTTCTTC,CASKSGDPSLLFF
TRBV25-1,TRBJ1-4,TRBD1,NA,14,TGTGCCTCCCGACCGCCAGGGGGATATGAAAAACTGTTTTTT,CASRPPGGYEKLFF
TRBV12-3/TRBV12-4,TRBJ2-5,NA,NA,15,TGTGCCAGCAGTACAACTCCGGGACTGCAAGAGACCCAGTACTTC,CASSTTPGLQETQYF
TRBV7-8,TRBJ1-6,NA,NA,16,TGTGCCAGCAGCTTAGTTGATCAAGGGTATAATTCACCCCTCCACTTT,CASSLVDQGYNSPLHF
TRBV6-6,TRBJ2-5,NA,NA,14,TGTGCCAGCAAGAGGGCGGCCCTTGGGGAGACCCAGTACTTC,CASKRAALGETQYF
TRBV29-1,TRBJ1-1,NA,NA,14,TGCAGCGCCCCTGAGGTTCTCCTTAACACTGAAGCTTTCTTT,CSAPEVLLNTEAFF
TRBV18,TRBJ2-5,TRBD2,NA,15,TGTGCCAGCTCACCGGAGACTAGCACTGGAGAGACCCAGTACTTC,CASSPETSTGETQYF
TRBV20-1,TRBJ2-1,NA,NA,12,TGCAGTGCCATCGGACTGAACAATGAGCAGTTCTTC,CSAIGLNNEQFF
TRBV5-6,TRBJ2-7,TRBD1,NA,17,TGTGCCAGCAGCTTGGAGACAGGGGGGCCCGTTCCGTCCGAGCAGTACTTC,CASSLETGGPVPSEQYF
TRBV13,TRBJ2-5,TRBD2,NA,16,TGTGCCAGCAGCCAGACTAGCGGGAGGGCCCAGGAGACCCAGTACTTC,CASSQTSGRAQETQYF
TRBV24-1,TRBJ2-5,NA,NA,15,TGTGCCACCAGTGATTGGGGGACCTCCAACGGGACCCAGTACTTC,CATSDWGTSNGTQYF
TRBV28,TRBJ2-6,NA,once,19,TGTGCCAGCAAGGGGGCGGGAGCGGGAGCGTTCTCTGGGGCCAACGTCCTGACTTTC,CASKGAGAGAFSGANVLTF
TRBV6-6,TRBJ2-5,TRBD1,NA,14,TGTGCCAGCTCGGCGCCAGGGGGACAAGAGACCCAGTACTTC,CASSAPGGQETQYF